Below, 19 T cell receptor beta chains from the same sample are listed, as sequenced in a study of OX40 agonist ivuxolimab in advanced cancers. TCRdb keeps only in-frame clones here, not all; method: immunoSEQ multiplex PCR. The data hold approximately 15,000 clones, with more than 70% observed a single time. The sample in question was CD4+ or CD8+ T cells sorted from blood, obtained in a trial of the OX40 agonist ivuxolimab. These receptors all stem from an adult with an advanced solid tumor such as melanoma, head and neck, liver or kidney cancer.

The chain couples TRBV27 to TRBJ2-2; D gene uncertain. The CDR3 runs to 13 residues. V was shortened by 5 bases and J by 1 base, with 5 bases between the two germline ends. Germline assignment: CDR1 MNHEY and CDR2 SMNVEV (reference sequence). The CDR3 spells CASSNRNTGELFF. The CDR3 region has the DNA TGTGCCAGCAGTAACAGGAACACCGGGGAGCTGTTTTTT.

This chain links TRBV21-1 with TRBJ1-2. TRBV21-1 corresponds to a pseudogene. The CDR3 length is 13 residues. The CDR3 sequence is CASSNRKGYGYTF. CDR3 in DNA: TGTGCCAGCAGCAATCGGAAGGGATATGGCTACACCTTC.

This rearrangement joins TRBV5-1 to TRBJ1-1; 7 bases agree with TRBD1. The germline V gene has CDR1 SGHRS and CDR2 YFSETQ. The CDR3 totals 14 residues. Germline trimming cut 4 bases from V and 5 bases from J; bases unmatched to any gene: 8. The CDR3 protein is CASSRGQAGTEAFF. CDR3 coding DNA: TGCGCCAGCAGCCGAGGACAGGCTGGGACTGAAGCTTTCTTT.

The chain joins TRBV7-9 to TRBJ2-7; no clear D. V lost 3 bases and J 3 bases, leaving 9 bases between the germline ends. Germline CDR1 and CDR2: SEHNR and FQNEAQ (reference sequence). The CDR3 runs to 13 residues. CDR3 nucleotide sequence: TGTGCCAGCAGCTTCTCGGGTATCTACGAGCAGTACTTC. Translated: CASSFSGIYEQYF.

The CDR3 sequence is CASSGEGYGYTF. The CDR3 DNA follows: TGTGCCAGCAGTGGTGAAGGGTATGGCTACACCTTC. The chain has TRBV6-1 and TRBJ1-2; D uncertain. The V end lost 4 bases, the J end lost 5 bases, and 8 bases lay between the germline ends. CDR1 and CDR2 from the germline V gene are MNHNS and SASEGT. The CDR3 length is 12 residues.

The V call is TRBV2, the J call TRBJ1-4, with TRBD1 matching over 7 bases. The V gene end was trimmed by 11 bases and the J gene end by 3 bases; junction bases not matched to a gene: 12. CDR1 and CDR2 from the germline V gene are SNHLY and FYNNEI. There are 15 residues in the CDR3. CDR3 in DNA: TGTGCCGTGCTCCGTAGGACAGGATCTAATGAAAAACTGTTTTTT. Translated, it gives CAVLRRTGSNEKLFF.

This chain joins TRBV4-2 and TRBJ2-3; tentatively, D is TRBD1 or TRBD2 (5 bases each). Per germline, CDR1 LGHNA and CDR2 YNFKEQ. V shed 0 bases and J shed 4 bases, with 11 bases lying between them. This CDR3 is built from 15 residues. The CDR3 sequence: CASSQEGQGPDTQYF. The CDR3 nucleotides read TGTGCCAGCAGCCAAGAGGGTCAGGGACCAGATACGCAGTATTTT.

This clone has only a few counts. The chain links TRBV6-4 to TRBJ1-6; TRBD1 is a possible D gene (6 bases). CDR3 length: 15 amino acids. Trimming cost V 6 bases and J 5 bases, with 14 bases left between them. Germline CDR1 reads MRHNA; CDR2 reads SNTAGT. DNA for the CDR3: TGTGCCAGCAGCCTACAGGGCAATGATAATTCACCCCTCCACTTT. As protein: CASSLQGNDNSPLHF.

Points on this clone: The sample carries other DNA sequences with the same CDR3. The chain carries TRBV5-1 and TRBJ2-1; D remains ambiguous. V lost 0 bases and J 7 bases, leaving 5 bases between the germline ends. The CDR3 is 12 residues long. CDR1 is SGHRS and CDR2 is YFSETQ in the germline V gene. The CDR3 here is CASSLEGNEQFF. The CDR3, as DNA: TGCGCCAGCAGCTTGGAAGGGAATGAGCAGTTCTTC.

This clone was found once. The chain is built from TRBV27 and TRBJ1-2; tentatively, D is TRBD1 (5 bases). Trimming stripped 9 bases from V and 8 bases from J, with 22 bases between. Germline V gene data show CDR1 as MNHEY and CDR2 as SMNVEV (reference sequence). CDR3 length: 14 residues. Here the CDR3 reads CASRFRGADSGYTF. CDR3 nucleotides: TGTGCCAGTCGTTTTAGAGGGGCGGATTCGGGCTACACCTTC.

This clone was picked up a small number of times. The junction differs from germline at one of its ends, possibly a read error. This chain uses TRBV10-1 with TRBJ2-7; TRBD1 agrees at 9 bases. CDR3 length: 9 residues. Germline V gene sequence: CDR1 WNHNN, CDR2 SYGVQD (reference sequence). The chain's CDR3 is CASNGTGRF. For the CDR3, the DNA is TGCGCCAGCAATGGGACAGGGCGGTTC.

The chain uses TRBV18 and TRBJ1-3; 7 nucleotides agree with TRBD1. The CDR3 covers 15 residues. J gave up 3 bases and V 5 bases, and 7 bases lay outside the gene matches. Germline V lookup: CDR1 KGHSH, CDR2 LQKENI. CDR3 in amino acids: CASSVDRARGNTIYF. The CDR3 DNA reads TGTGCCAGCTCAGTCGACAGGGCGCGTGGAAACACCATATATTTT.

The rearrangement joins TRBV6-4 to TRBJ2-2, with 7 bases lining up with TRBD2. The CDR3 totals 14 residues. Trimming removed 3 bases from V and 6 bases from J; junction bases left unmatched: 4. CDR1 and CDR2 from the germline V gene are MRHNA and SNTAGT. For the CDR3, the DNA is TGTGCCAGCAGTGATACCGCGGGGGCCGGGGAGCTGTTTTTT. This translates into CASSDTAGAGELFF.

The chain uses TRBV9 and TRBJ1-4; 9 bases are a match to TRBD1. V was pared by 4 bases and J by 2 bases, with 3 bases of the junction left unmatched. This CDR3 has 15 amino acids. CDR1 SGDLS and CDR2 YYNGEE come from the germline V gene. The CDR3 DNA reads TGTGCCAGCAGCTTAGGACAGGGGACTAATGAAAAACTGTTTTTT. This gives the protein CASSLGQGTNEKLFF.

The chain has TRBV7-9 and TRBJ1-2; D perhaps matches TRBD1 (5 bases). Germline assignment: CDR1 SEHNR and CDR2 FQNEAQ (reference sequence). The CDR3 loop spans 13 amino acids. V lost 3 bases to trimming and J lost 4 bases, with 9 bases between them. The CDR3 sequence is CASSFYDSYGYTF. CDR3 nucleotides: TGTGCCAGCAGCTTTTATGACAGCTATGGCTACACCTTC.

This chain uses TRBV19 with TRBJ1-5; 7 positions agree with TRBD1. The CDR3 contains 14 residues. Unmatched junction bases numbered 9, after V lost 8 bases and J lost 5 bases. CDR1 is LNHDA, CDR2 SQIVND, per germline (reference sequence). As DNA, the CDR3 is TGTGCCAGTCGGGGCCAGGGGGGGTATCAGCCCCAGCATTTT. Its protein product is CASRGQGGYQPQHF.

V usage is TRBV5-1 and J usage is TRBJ2-2; a weak D match, TRBD2 (5 bases). V lost 4 bases and J 6 bases, leaving 19 bases between the germline ends. Germline loops: CDR1 SGHRS, CDR2 YFSETQ. The CDR3 is 16 amino acids. CDR3 in DNA: TGCGCCAGCAGCGCCCGTGAGGTCGGAGGTGCCGGGGAGCTGTTTTTT. Protein product: CASSAREVGGAGELFF. The full variable domain, its missing parts supplied by reference TRBV5-1 and TRBJ2-2, is KAGVTQTPRYLIKTRGQQVTLSCSPISGHRSVSWYQQTPGQGLQFLFEYFSETQRNKGNFPGRFSGRQFSNSRSEMNVSTLELGDSALYLCASSAREVGGAGELFFGEGSRLTVL.

This chain joins TRBV25-1 and TRBJ2-3; 12 bases are a match to TRBD2. Unmatched junction bases numbered 9, after V lost 4 bases and J lost 1 base. Germline-derived CDR1 and CDR2 are MGHDK and SYGVNS. The CDR3 is made up of 18 amino acids. CDR3 amino acids: CASSGEEASGGGTDTQYF. CDR3 nucleotide sequence: TGTGCCAGCAGTGGGGAGGAGGCTAGCGGGGGGGGCACAGATACGCAGTATTTT. The variable domain in full, with the rest retrieved from reference TRBV25-1 and TRBJ2-3, is EADIYQTPRYLVIGTGKKITLECSQTMGHDKMYWYQQDPGMELHLIHYSYGVNSTEKGDLSSESTVSRIRTEHFPLTLESARPSHTSQYLCASSGEEASGGGTDTQYFGPGTRLTVL.

The CDR3 sequence: CASSFQTGGYYGYTF. The DNA of the CDR3 is TGTGCCAGCAGTTTTCAAACAGGGGGGTACTATGGCTACACCTTC. The chain employs TRBV6-5 and TRBJ1-2, with 8 bases lining up with TRBD1. V trimming: 4 bases; J trimming: 3 bases; junction bases outside the gene matches: 7. CDR3 length equals 15 residues. Germline V gene sequence: CDR1 MNHEY, CDR2 SVGAGI.